This passage covers 15 T cell receptor beta chains from one sample sequenced in a study of glioma-infiltrating T cells after dendritic cell vaccination. Sequenced by immunoSEQ multiplex PCR; TCRdb stores in-frame clones only, minus some. The data contain almost 90,000 clones, about four fifths of them singletons. Time point in this sample: after dendritic cell vaccination, including at tumor progression/relapse. Sequenced here: blood, sampled after dendritic cell vaccination. The receptors stem from a human donor with glioblastoma.

The chain is built from TRBV27 and TRBJ2-7; no reliable D call. Germline V gene sequence: CDR1 MNHEY, CDR2 SMNVEV (reference sequence). V gave up 2 bases and J gave up 5 bases, with 13 bases separating them. The CDR3 has 14 amino acids. For the CDR3, the DNA is TGTGCCAGCAGTTTACAGGTCCGGAAGGACGAGCAGTACTTC. Amino acid sequence: CASSLQVRKDEQYF.

V usage is TRBV6-5 and J usage is TRBJ2-1; 9 bases line up with TRBD1. With 0 bases clipped from V and 6 bases from J, the junction kept 0 bases outside the gene matches. This CDR3 comprises 14 residues. CDR1 and CDR2 (germline): MNHEY, SVGAGI. The CDR3 nucleotides read TGTGCCAGCAGTTACTCGACAGGGGGCAATGAGCAGTTCTTC. Translation gives CASSYSTGGNEQFF.

This rearrangement joins TRBV19 to TRBJ1-3; D not certain. V was pared by 0 bases and J by 0 bases, with 6 bases between. The CDR3 totals 15 residues. CDR1 and CDR2 from the germline V gene are LNHDA and SQIVND (reference sequence). The CDR3 DNA is TGTGCCAGTAGTATAGATCACGGCTCTGGAAACACCATATATTTT. This codes for CASSIDHGSGNTIYF.

This clone was counted only a few times. The rearrangement links TRBV10-3 to TRBJ2-7; 7 positions agree with TRBD1. Trimming at V came to 5 bases and at J to 3 bases, leaving 10 bases not matched to a gene. CDR3 length equals 15 residues. Germline CDR1 and CDR2: ENHRY and SYGVKD. The CDR3 sequence is CAISKAGGSYYEQYF. Here the CDR3 DNA reads TGTGCCATCAGTAAAGCAGGGGGATCGTACTACGAGCAGTACTTC.

This sequence joins TRBV2 and TRBJ1-2; 7 nucleotides match TRBD1. Germline CDR1 SNHLY, CDR2 FYNNEI. The CDR3 runs to 12 residues. The V and J ends lost 6 bases and 8 bases, in that order; junction bases with no gene match: 6. The CDR3 here is CASSADREGYTF. CDR3 bases: TGTGCCAGCAGCGCAGACAGGGAAGGCTACACCTTC.

For the CDR3, the DNA is TGTGCCAGCACTAGCGGGGGGAGAGAAGAGACCCAGTACTTC. Its protein product is CASTSGGREETQYF. The J gene is TRBJ2-5, the V gene TRBV5-4, with 11 bases lining up with TRBD2. Trimming took 6 bases from V and 3 from J; bases not matched to a gene: 4. The CDR3 spans 14 residues. CDR1 and CDR2 from the germline V gene are SGHNT and YYREEE (reference sequence).

This clone was counted once. The chain recombines TRBV15 with TRBJ1-1, with 10 positions matching TRBD1. The germline CDR1 and CDR2 sequences are LNHNV and YYDKDF (reference sequence). This CDR3 is built from 18 residues. With V trimmed by 3 bases and J by 2 bases, 12 bases remained unmatched. The DNA of the CDR3 is TGTGCCACCAGCAGTGACAGGGGGCGGTTTCCCCCTAACACTGAAGCTTTCTTT. Amino acid sequence: CATSSDRGRFPPNTEAFF.

This clone appeared a single time. J is TRBJ1-2 and V is TRBV5-1; D is ambiguous. Germline CDR1 and CDR2: SGHRS and YFSETQ. Trimming shortened V by 4 bases and J by 1 base, and 11 bases separated the two germline ends. The CDR3 loop spans 14 amino acids. In nucleotides, the CDR3 is TGCGCCAGCAGCGCATACACAGATAACTATGGCTACACCTTC. It is translated as CASSAYTDNYGYTF.

The chain couples TRBV4-1 to TRBJ1-1; D ambiguous. This CDR3 is built from 14 residues. Between the trimmed V and J ends, which lost 0 bases and 2 bases, there was a span of 7 bases. In germline, CDR1 is MGHRA, CDR2 YSYEKL. The CDR3 nucleotides read TGCGCCAGCAGCCAAGATGCGCCTAACACTGAAGCTTTCTTT. It translates to CASSQDAPNTEAFF.

The chain employs TRBV6-5 and TRBJ2-7; D remains unclear. Trimming removed 10 bases from V and 0 bases from J, with 7 bases in between. Germline V CDR1 and CDR2: MNHEY, SVGAGI. The CDR3 covers 11 residues. The CDR3 bases are TGTGCCACCCTAAGCTCCTACGAGCAGTACTTC. This codes for CATLSSYEQYF.

The chain has TRBV7-6 and TRBJ1-5; no clear D. The CDR3 has 13 residues. Germline V gene sequence: CDR1 SGHVS, CDR2 FNYEAQ. V was shortened by 5 bases and J by 3 bases, with 8 bases between the two germline ends. CDR3 coding DNA: TGTGCCAGCAGCGCAGGTTCCAATCAGCCCCAGCATTTT. It yields the protein CASSAGSNQPQHF. Full variable domain (outside the CDR3, taken from reference TRBV7-6 and TRBJ1-5): GAGVSQSPRYKVTKRGQDVALRCDPISGHVSLYWYRQALGQGPEFLTYFNYEAQQDKSGLPNDRFSAERPEGSISTLTIQRTEQRDSAMYRCASSAGSNQPQHFGDGTRLSIL.

V usage is TRBV2 and J usage is TRBJ2-4; a possible D gene is TRBD1 (8 bases). There are 16 residues in the CDR3. Germline V gives CDR1 SNHLY, CDR2 FYNNEI. Between the trimmed V and J ends, which lost 6 bases and 0 bases, there was a span of 15 bases. CDR3 sequence: CASSGQGGVAKNIQYF. CDR3 nucleotides: TGTGCCAGCAGCGGACAGGGAGGGGTAGCCAAAAACATTCAGTACTTC.

The V gene is TRBV7-2, the J gene TRBJ2-1, with TRBD2 matching 9 bases. Germline CDR1 SGHTA, CDR2 FQGNSA. There are 17 residues in the CDR3. The junction had 8 bases not matched to a gene; V was cut back by 1 base and J by 4 bases. CDR3 sequence (DNA): TGTGCCAGCAGCTTAGATACCTGGACTAGCGCTTACAATGAGCAGTTCTTC. This sequence encodes CASSLDTWTSAYNEQFF.

The J gene is TRBJ1-2, the V gene TRBV25-1; possible D gene TRBD1, 6 bases. The germline V gene encodes CDR1 MGHDK and CDR2 SYGVNS. The CDR3 consists of 15 residues. The V end was cut by 3 bases, the J end by 8 bases, with 19 bases between. CDR3 protein: CASSDRGMSSRGYTF. The CDR3 DNA reads as TGTGCCAGCAGTGACAGGGGAATGAGTTCGAGGGGCTACACCTTC.

The CDR3 nucleotides are TGTGCCACCAGCAGAGCGGGGGGTACCTTCCGCGAGCAGTACTTC. Its protein is CATSRAGGTFREQYF. This chain joins TRBV15 and TRBJ2-7; the match to TRBD2 covers 7 bases. Germline CDR1 and CDR2: LNHNV and YYDKDF (reference sequence). The CDR3 has 15 amino acids. The trim removed 1 base at V and 6 bases at J, leaving 9 bases unmatched.